These 23 T cell receptor beta chains originate from one sample sequenced in a study of cytomegalovirus exposure and HLA in healthy donors. Use of 60 Vbeta and 13 Jbeta primers characterized the PCR. Sequencing was performed with immunoSEQ multiplex PCR; in TCRdb, only in-frame clones are kept and a portion is missing. The profile shows approximately 100,000 clones, roughly 70% of them singletons. Sequenced input: PBMCs. The receptors derive from a woman aged 45-65 years in good health and CMV-seronegative.

This chain uses TRBV19 with TRBJ1-4; 7 bases match TRBD1. The junction had 7 bases not matched to a gene; V was cut back by 6 bases and J by 0 bases. Germline-derived CDR1 and CDR2 are LNHDA and SQIVND (reference sequence). There are 16 residues in the CDR3. The CDR3, as DNA: TGTGCCAGTAGGCCCGACAGGGTCACAACTAATGAAAAACTGTTTTTT. This codes for CASRPDRVTTNEKLFF.

J is TRBJ2-1 and V is TRBV27; tentatively, D is TRBD2 (6 bases). This CDR3 region has 15 residues. V was shortened by 6 bases and J by 6 bases, with 18 bases between the two germline ends. Germline assignment: CDR1 MNHEY and CDR2 SMNVEV (reference sequence). As DNA, the CDR3 is TGTGCCAGCAGCCCAAGAAACGGACTATCCAATGAGCAGTTCTTC. Translated: CASSPRNGLSNEQFF.

The chain recombines TRBV10-3 with TRBJ1-4, with D unresolved. V shed 2 bases and J shed 8 bases, with 9 bases lying between them. This CDR3 has 13 amino acids. Germline CDR1 is ENHRY and CDR2 is SYGVKD. The CDR3 sequence: CAISEAGFEKLFF. In DNA, the CDR3 is TGTGCCATCAGTGAGGCGGGATTCGAAAAACTGTTTTTT.

The chain recombines TRBV28 with TRBJ1-1, with D possibly TRBD1 on 5 matching bases. CDR1 MDHEN and CDR2 SYDVKM come from the germline V gene. Trimming cost V 5 bases and J 1 base, with 11 bases left between them. This CDR3 region has 14 residues. CDR3 residues: CASSVQGWNTEAFF. The CDR3 coding sequence is TGTGCCAGCAGTGTGCAGGGTTGGAACACTGAAGCTTTCTTT. Supplemented by reference TRBV28 and TRBJ1-1, the full variable domain reads DVKVTQSSRYLVKRTGEKVFLECVQDMDHENMFWYRQDPGLGLRLIYFSYDVKMKEKGDIPEGYSVSREKKERFSLILESASTNQTSMYLCASSVQGWNTEAFFGQGTRLTVV.

This chain links TRBV11-2 with TRBJ2-3, with D possibly matching TRBD1 (5 bases). Germline assignment: CDR1 SGHAT and CDR2 FQNNGV. The CDR3 length is 14 residues. The V end lost 3 bases, the J end lost 4 bases, and 11 bases lay between the germline ends. The CDR3 nucleotides are TGTGCCAGCAGCTTCTCAGGGATCTCAGATACGCAGTATTTT. This gives the protein CASSFSGISDTQYF.

This clone occurred a few times. The V gene is TRBV7-5, the J gene TRBJ2-7; no DNA check was done on the table's D call, TRBD2. TRBV7-5 is assigned pseudogene status. CDR3 length equals 14 residues. CDR3 protein: CVRSGRLASYEQYF. The CDR3 DNA reads as TGTGTCAGAAGCGGACGACTAGCATCCTACGAGCAGTACTTC.

The J gene is TRBJ2-3, the V gene TRBV4-1; 11 positions match TRBD1. The trim removed 10 bases at V and 5 bases at J, leaving 8 bases unmatched. The length of the CDR3 is 14 residues. Germline CDR1 and CDR2: MGHRA and YSYEKL. CDR3 in DNA: TGCGCCACCATGGACAGGGGGCGTGGAGATACGCAGTATTTT. This translates into CATMDRGRGDTQYF.

V is TRBV5-4 and J is TRBJ2-1, with TRBD2 identical over 7 bases. CDR1 and CDR2 from the germline V gene are SGHNT and YYREEE (reference sequence). The CDR3 loop spans 13 amino acids. The J segment lost 8 bases and the V segment lost 0 bases, leaving 2 bases of the junction unmatched. The DNA for the CDR3 is TGTGCCAGCAGCTTGGGTGGGGGGGATGAGCAGTTCTTC. Translated, it gives CASSLGGGDEQFF.

The rearrangement links TRBV28 to TRBJ1-5; a weak D match, TRBD1 (6 bases). V was pared by 6 bases and J by 5 bases, with 14 bases between. Germline CDR1 and CDR2: MDHEN and SYDVKM. The CDR3 loop spans 14 amino acids. In DNA, the CDR3 is TGTGCCAGCAGCCCAGCCAGGGGCTATCAGCCCCAGCATTTT. Translation: CASSPARGYQPQHF.

The chain combines TRBV4-3 with TRBJ1-5; TRBD1 is a possible D gene (5 bases). Germline CDR1 is LGHNA and CDR2 is YSLEER. The V gene lost 0 bases and the J gene lost 7 bases, with 16 bases spanning the gap. This CDR3 spans 16 amino acids. The DNA for the CDR3 is TGCGCCAGCAGCCAAGATCGGGCAGGGATGGGCCAGCCCCAGCATTTT. It translates to CASSQDRAGMGQPQHF.

V is TRBV7-2 and J is TRBJ2-3; a possible D gene is TRBD2 (5 bases). CDR1 and CDR2 from the germline V gene are SGHTA and FQGNSA. The V and J ends lost 5 bases and 4 bases respectively, with 13 bases between them. The CDR3 consists of 14 residues. This chain's CDR3 is CASSPEGPSDTQYF. Here the CDR3 DNA reads TGTGCCAGCAGCCCAGAGGGCCCCTCAGATACGCAGTATTTT.

V usage is TRBV23-1 and J usage is TRBJ2-3, with 8 nucleotides matching TRBD1. TRBV23-1 is treated as an ORF (open reading frame) with a function not yet certain. V was pared by 3 bases and J by 0 bases, with 8 bases of the junction left unmatched. The CDR3 runs 17 residues. The CDR3 DNA reads TGCGCCAGCAGTCAGCCCTGGGACAGGACTAGCACAGATACGCAGTATTTT. Amino acid sequence: CASSQPWDRTSTDTQYF.

In its sample, this clone was seen a few times. The chain joins TRBV6-1 to TRBJ1-2, with 8 bases identical to TRBD1. The J segment lost 6 bases and the V segment lost 7 bases, leaving 10 bases of the junction unmatched. Looked up from germline, CDR1 is MNHNS and CDR2 is SASEGT. The CDR3 is made up of 14 amino acids. The CDR3 sequence: CASMFEDREHGYTF. The CDR3 DNA reads as TGTGCCAGCATGTTCGAGGACAGGGAGCATGGCTACACCTTC.

This rearrangement joins TRBV10-3 to TRBJ2-1; a possible D gene is TRBD2 (6 bases). The CDR3 runs 14 residues. V dropped 7 bases and J dropped 3 bases, with 13 bases sitting between them. Germline V gene data show CDR1 as ENHRY and CDR2 as SYGVKD. CDR3 loop: CAIMPQGGYNEQFF. The CDR3 bases are TGTGCCATCATGCCGCAGGGAGGCTACAATGAGCAGTTCTTC.

The rearrangement uses TRBV5-1 and TRBJ1-2; weak D call: TRBD1 (6 bases). This CDR3 has 14 amino acids. Germline V gene sequence: CDR1 SGHRS, CDR2 YFSETQ. V lost 1 base and J lost 6, with 13 bases in between. The CDR3 nucleotides are TGCGCCAGCAGCTTGCAAAACAGGGATCATGGCTACACCTTC. Its translation: CASSLQNRDHGYTF.

This clone was detected only a few times. The chain employs TRBV6-1 and TRBJ2-7, with D perhaps matching TRBD2 (6 bases). CDR1 MNHNS and CDR2 SASEGT come from the germline V gene. Trimming took 5 bases from V and 7 from J, leaving 15 bases between them. The CDR3 consists of 13 residues. CDR3 loop: CASSSTSRGEQYF. In nucleotides, the CDR3 is TGTGCCAGCAGTTCAACATCCCGGGGGGAGCAGTACTTC.

The gene calls are TRBV7-9 and TRBJ2-1, with TRBD2 identical over 8 bases. V dropped 0 bases and J dropped 6; count of bases not matched to a gene: 13. Germline V CDR1 and CDR2: SEHNR, FQNEAQ (reference sequence). The CDR3 extends over 18 amino acids. The CDR3 spells CASSLALIREGWANEQFF. DNA for the CDR3: TGTGCCAGCAGCTTAGCGTTGATCCGGGAGGGTTGGGCCAATGAGCAGTTCTTC.

CDR3 region: CASSRAGDKYNSPLHF. The CDR3 DNA follows: TGTGCCAGCAGCCGCGCTGGGGACAAATATAATTCACCCCTCCACTTT. V is TRBV7-8 and J is TRBJ1-6; possibly TRBD1 for D (6 bases). The CDR3 runs 16 residues. Germline V gives CDR1 SGHVS, CDR2 FQNEAQ. Trimming removed 5 bases from V and 4 bases from J, with 15 bases in between.

This clone is a singleton in its sample. The chain employs TRBV7-9 and TRBJ1-1, with D unclear. Germline V lookup: CDR1 SEHNR, CDR2 FQNEAQ (reference sequence). Deletions cut 1 base from V and 7 bases from J, with 10 bases between. The CDR3 runs 13 residues. The CDR3 loop is CASSLESGVEAFF. CDR3 DNA: TGTGCCAGCAGCTTAGAGAGCGGGGTTGAAGCTTTCTTT.

The chain combines TRBV28 with TRBJ1-2; 7 bases fit TRBD1. The trim removed 5 bases at V and 3 bases at J, leaving 6 bases unmatched. From germline, CDR1 is MDHEN and CDR2 SYDVKM. This CDR3 has 14 residues. The CDR3 here is CASSPRDSYYGYTF. DNA of the CDR3: TGTGCCAGCAGTCCACGGGACAGCTACTATGGCTACACCTTC.

The V and J genes are TRBV7-7 and TRBJ2-2; D is ambiguous. There are 13 residues in the CDR3. Trimming took off 5 bases at V and 4 bases at J, with 8 bases between the two ends. Germline loops: CDR1 SSHAT, CDR2 FNYEAQ (reference sequence). Here the CDR3 reads CASSPSLTGELFF. The CDR3 nucleotides read TGTGCCAGCAGCCCCTCCCTCACCGGGGAGCTGTTTTTT.

CDR3 protein: CASKLEDYIVEKLFF. CDR3 nucleotides: TGTGCCAGCAAATTGGAGGACTATATAGTTGAAAAACTGTTTTTT. The rearrangement uses TRBV2 and TRBJ1-4, with D unclear. CDR3 size: 15 residues. Germline V CDR1 and CDR2: SNHLY, FYNNEI. Deletions cut 7 bases from V and 7 bases from J, with 19 bases between.

This clone was observed a single time. The V and J genes are TRBV7-6 and TRBJ2-1; tentative D call: TRBD1 (8 bases). CDR3 length: 14 amino acids. Trimming stripped 2 bases from V and 8 bases from J, with 13 bases between. Germline CDR1 and CDR2: SGHVS and FNYEAQ. The CDR3 region is CASSLRTGRDEQFF. In DNA form, the CDR3 reads TGTGCCAGCAGCTTAAGGACAGGGAGGGATGAGCAGTTCTTC.